This TCR beta chain stems from a study of blood T cells in healthy people across ages (dated by TCRdb to between 2014 and 2017). About the investigation overall: In model experiments, roughly one uniquely barcoded TCR beta cDNA molecule per two T cells was captured by template switching. Using deep sequencing normalized with unique cDNA molecular identifiers, the study measured how TCR beta repertoire diversity changes with age. Four age groups were formed from the donors: young (average approximately 15 years), middle-aged (approximately 40), aged (around 68) and long-lived (about 80). To avoid experimental bias, donors of different ages were randomly spread across the sequencing lanes. Two additional independent replicas of 1 million unique cDNA reads from the same blood draw were analyzed for two donors (one aged 18 to 29 and one aged 80 or older).

CDR1 and CDR2 are drawn from the germline V gene: SGHTA, FQGNSA. The junction carries 13 bases between V and J, which are trimmed by 0 bases and 7 bases respectively. The CDR3 spans 14 residues, from the cysteine through the phenylalanine. Only CDR3 DNA is held: 42 bases, read in frame from base 1. Details on this clonotype: What antigen it recognizes has not been identified. No base quality information exists; no much larger clone differs at one position.

Systemically healthy Caucasian individuals from Russia, over 30 in total and aged about 6 to 95 years, were included as donors. Each donor gave about 10 milliliters of peripheral blood, drawn into EDTA-treated Vacutainer tubes. Ficoll-Paque density-gradient centrifugation was used to isolate PBMCs, with at least 7 million per sample. Trizol reagent was used to extract total RNA from PBMCs, with at least 6 micrograms per sample. Naive CD45RAhigh/CD27high T cell percentages were measured by flow cytometry on a PBMC aliquot from every donor. The library was prepared using 5' RACE. A second PCR of about 6 to 12 cycles was run with a J-beta primer mix and a sample-barcoded 5' primer. A template-switch 5' adaptor carrying 12 random nucleotides introduced a unique molecular identifier onto each TCR beta cDNA molecule. Each sample yielded at least 2.5 million CDR3-containing paired-end reads. The Mint cDNA synthesis kit, primed by a TRBC-specific oligonucleotide, was used to synthesize first-strand cDNA from all RNA. After uracil-DNA glycosylase treatment, a first 18-cycle PCR used universal primers M1SS and BC2_uni_R on all cDNA. The study's own analysis went as follows. Each sample was normalized by randomly selecting 1 million high-quality reads, each carrying a distinct molecular identifier. Instead of being binned into consensus sequences, reads with shared molecular identifiers were discarded. MiTCR, run with a Q25 quality threshold and the strictest error-elimination algorithm, handled CDR3 identification, clonotype clustering and error correction. A nonparametric unseen species model using Euler transformation provided a lower-bound estimate of total TCR beta diversity. TCRdb passed the public sequencing reads through fastp at Q25 and MiXCR, retaining productive beta sequences. Each record represents a unique CDR3 protein, reported with the most common genes and DNA among its rows. The V and J calls come from TCRdb's annotation, not from the publication. In all, the sample holds 1.5 million to 2 million distinct CDR3 sequences, and about 39% of those were seen once. The top ten hold more than 20% of the sample.

What the research found in general, with its limitations: The percentage of naive T cells measured by flow cytometry correlated strongly with observed TCR beta diversity. Because donor CMV infection status was unknown, age-related changes in expanded clonotypes were potentially confounded. Compared with the aged group, more naive CD4+ T cells, fewer expanded clones and increased TCR diversity were shown by the long-lived group, suggesting age selection. Observed TCR beta diversity per million T cells fell roughly linearly with age, and a significant reduction was already apparent by age around 40. Since profiling was done on bulk unsorted PBMCs, naive and antigen-experienced compartments could not be conclusively compared. Total diversity estimates from one million sequenced T cells were considered lower bounds and underestimates.

The V and J genes are TRBV7-2 and TRBJ2-7; no confident D gene assignment can be made. The sequenced sample was blood. The TCR originated in a human donor in good health. Here the CDR3 is given as CASSLAIQLSEQYF. The sequenced DNA is TGTGCCAGCAGCTTAGCGATCCAGCTGAGTGAGCAGTACTTC.